At least ten counts were recorded for the clone carrying this T cell receptor beta chain. Its specificity is unknown. The germline gene is not matched at one end of the junction; a read error may be the cause. In TCRdb, the 5' RACE reads were re-called with MiXCR into one record per CDR3 protein. There are about 55,000 distinct CDR3 sequences in the sample; 4.2% occur only once, and 2.5% to 3.5% lies in the top ten. The data were taken from a study of neurological immune-mediated disorders. Findings of the study overall: No sharing of CDR3 amino acid sequences was observed among expanded clones across subjects, suggesting private repertoires in all groups.

The sample taken for sequencing was PBMCs. The receptor comes from a man aged 45-60 years with multiple sclerosis.

The DNA of the CDR3 is TGCGCCAGCAGCCCGGAGGGGCAGGGCACTTCACCCCTCAACTTT. Protein product: CASSPEGQGTSPLNF. The J gene is TRBJ1-6, the V gene TRBV5-1, with D maybe TRBD1 (5 bases). The CDR3 totals 15 residues. Germline V lookup: CDR1 SGHRS, CDR2 YFSETQ.